The present TCR beta chain was sequenced within a study of identical twins. Study outcomes and limitations: Models came in too low on out-of-frame TCR alpha sharing in monozygotic twins. Within cord blood, abundant beta clonotypes carried fewer insertions, but memory repertoires showed no such trend. Those out-of-frame alpha sequences shared by twins showed an excess of low generation probability.

After removal of 6 bases from V and 6 bases from J, the junction contained 7 bases not matched to a gene. CDR3 length: 13 amino acids. Germline V lookup: CDR1 SNHLY, CDR2 FYNNEI. All donors were healthy Caucasians. TCRdb called the 5' RACE reads again in MiXCR, with one record for every CDR3 protein. Altogether 400,000 to 500,000 distinct CDR3 sequences are present, approximately 18% being singletons, with the ten largest covering about 12%. This clonotype was picked up a small number of times. Its antigen is not known. The sequence came from a man aged 50 or older in good health. Sequencing input: naive T cells sorted from blood. The V and J genes are TRBV2 and TRBJ2-7; 8 bases align to TRBD2. The chain's CDR3 is CASREGLVGEQYF. CDR3 nucleotide sequence: TGTGCCAGCAGAGAGGGACTAGTAGGCGAGCAGTACTTC.